Included here is one TCR beta chain sequence, with context. The entry originates in a study of blood T cell repertoires in COVID-19. Germline CDR1 reads LGHDT; CDR2 reads YNNKEL (reference sequence). V was trimmed by 5 bases and J by 2 bases, leaving 9 bases between them. CDR3 length: 13 amino acids. In the original workflow: Reference gene primer amplification gave estimated nucleated cell counts. Here immunoSEQ multiplex PCR was the method, and the copy in TCRdb shows in-frame clones only, minus some. V and J calls and clone size are given by that table; D and trimming were obtained from the DNA. The sample consists of approximately 230,000 clones, around 88% of them appearing once.

Sequenced sample: peripheral blood. V gene TRBV3-1 (or the pseudogene TRBV3-2) combines with J gene TRBJ1-1; D possibly corresponds to TRBD1 (6 bases). The sequence was collected from a man older than 75 with acute or convalescent COVID-19. The CDR3 protein is CASSVQGNTEAFF. CDR3 sequence (DNA): TGTGCCAGCAGCGTACAGGGAAACACTGAAGCTTTCTTT.